Below are 14 T cell receptor beta chains sequenced from a single sample in a study of shared clonotypes between healthy human individuals (dated by TCRdb to the early 2020s). Preparation of the library involved the immunoSEQ multiplex PCR assay. TCRdb holds this immuneACCESS table with in-frame rearrangements only. Some clones are missing; in checked studies, unresolved V genes explain under half, and the rest has no known cause. The sample table records roughly 2.2 million clones; more than 85% of these occur just once. The ten most abundant clones make up approximately 0.4% of the sample. Sample: naive CD4+ T cells from PBMCs. Taken with the paper, the label for cell subset or site translates to: CD45RA+ positively selected. The receptors come from a man in his late teens or twenties in good health. Some clones in this sample may be carry-over from other donors' samples.

J is TRBJ1-5 and V is TRBV27; no reliable D call. The CDR3 length is 12 residues. With 5 bases removed from V and 9 bases from J, the gap between germline ends came to 11 bases. Germline V CDR1 and CDR2: MNHEY, SMNVEV (reference sequence). The DNA for the CDR3 is TGTGCCAGCAGTGATCGCACCGGGCCCCAGCATTTT. Translation: CASSDRTGPQHF.

The V and J genes are TRBV30 and TRBJ2-3; D gene ambiguous. The CDR3 has 15 amino acids. Trimming cost V 3 bases and J 0 bases, with 13 bases left between them. Germline CDR1 reads GTSNPN; CDR2 reads SVGIG (reference sequence). The CDR3 sequence is CAWSTLGSSTDTQYF. The CDR3 DNA reads TGTGCCTGGAGCACTCTAGGTTCTAGCACAGATACGCAGTATTTT.

The V gene is TRBV11-1, the J gene TRBJ2-5; TRBD2 aligns across 7 bases. V lost 3 bases, J lost 5 bases, and 9 bases stayed unmatched. The CDR3 runs to 15 residues. CDR1 is SGHAT and CDR2 is FQDESV in the germline V gene (reference sequence). The CDR3 here is CASSLEGGLWETQYF. The CDR3 DNA reads TGTGCCAGCAGCTTGGAGGGAGGGCTTTGGGAGACCCAGTACTTC. Full variable domain (outside the CDR3, taken from reference TRBV11-1 and TRBJ2-5): EAEVAQSPRYKITEKSQAVAFWCDPISGHATLYWYRQILGQGPELLVQFQDESVVDDSQLPKDRFSAERLKGVDSTLKIQPAELGDSAMYLCASSLEGGLWETQYFGPGTRLLVL.

The chain links TRBV5-4 to TRBJ2-5; the D gene is possibly TRBD1 (5 bases). CDR1 SGHNT and CDR2 YYREEE come from the germline V gene (reference sequence). Trimming stripped 9 bases from V and 5 bases from J, with 23 bases between. This CDR3 is built from 15 residues. The chain's CDR3 is CANQAGLGPGETQYF. The DNA for the CDR3 is TGTGCCAACCAGGCCGGGCTTGGGCCAGGGGAGACCCAGTACTTC.

CDR3 loop: CASSLEAGYTF. The CDR3 DNA is TGTGCCAGCAGTTTAGAGGCGGGCTACACCTTC. The chain uses TRBV28 and TRBJ1-2, with D hard to call. The V end was cut by 2 bases, the J end by 8 bases, with 6 bases between. The CDR3 runs to 11 residues. Germline V gives CDR1 MDHEN, CDR2 SYDVKM.

CDR3 sequence (DNA): TGTGCCAGCAGTCCCTTGGGTGGAGGCGAGACCCAGTACTTC. The encoded protein is CASSPLGGGETQYF. This chain joins TRBV27 and TRBJ2-5; D is perhaps TRBD2 (5 bases). The CDR3 is 14 residues long. From germline, CDR1 is MNHEY and CDR2 SMNVEV (reference sequence). With 5 bases removed from V and 5 bases from J, the gap between germline ends came to 15 bases.

The chain links TRBV19 to TRBJ2-7; D may be TRBD2 (5 bases). The CDR3 covers 14 residues. V lost 3 bases, J lost 6 bases, and 15 bases lay in between. Germline V lookup: CDR1 LNHDA, CDR2 SQIVND (reference sequence). The CDR3 spells CASSIELASLEQYF. For the CDR3, the DNA is TGTGCCAGTAGTATCGAGCTAGCTTCTCTCGAGCAGTACTTC.

The chain carries TRBV10-3 and TRBJ1-5; TRBD1 matches at 7 bases. V dropped 6 bases and J dropped 2; count of bases not matched to a gene: 4. The CDR3 is 14 residues long. Germline assignment: CDR1 ENHRY and CDR2 SYGVKD. CDR3 coding DNA: TGTGCCATCAGAACAGGGGTCGGCAATCAGCCCCAGCATTTT. Translating gives CAIRTGVGNQPQHF.

This clone was observed once. The CDR3 protein is CASSPDRGGTRTQYF. DNA for the CDR3: TGCGCCAGCAGCCCGGACAGGGGAGGGACACGTACGCAGTATTTT. The chain joins TRBV4-3 to TRBJ2-3; 9 nucleotides agree with TRBD1. Germline CDR1 is LGHNA and CDR2 is YSLEER. The CDR3 spans 15 residues. V gave up 4 bases and J gave up 8 bases; unmatched junction bases: 10.

The V gene is TRBV25-1, the J gene TRBJ1-1, with D maybe TRBD1 (6 bases). The germline V gene encodes CDR1 MGHDK and CDR2 SYGVNS. The V end lost 9 bases, the J end lost 6 bases, and 17 bases lay between the germline ends. This CDR3 is 13 amino acids long. CDR3 bases: TGTGCCAGTAGGGGACACCCTCAAGCTGAAGCTTTCTTT. Protein: CASRGHPQAEAFF. Full variable domain (remainder filled in from reference TRBV25-1 and TRBJ1-1): EADIYQTPRYLVIGTGKKITLECSQTMGHDKMYWYQQDPGMELHLIHYSYGVNSTEKGDLSSESTVSRIRTEHFPLTLESARPSHTSQYLCASRGHPQAEAFFGQGTRLTVV.

The chain couples TRBV2 to TRBJ2-1; TRBD1 is a possible D gene (6 bases). There are 12 residues in the CDR3. V was cut by 10 bases and J by 8 bases, with 15 bases left in between. Germline CDR1 and CDR2: SNHLY and FYNNEI. The CDR3 DNA is TGTGCCACTACCTTAGGGGGTTATGAGCAGTTCTTC. Amino acid sequence: CATTLGGYEQFF.

The J gene is TRBJ1-3, the V gene TRBV9, with TRBD1 as a possible D gene (5 bases). CDR1 is SGDLS and CDR2 is YYNGEE in the germline V gene. With 4 bases removed from V and 2 bases from J, the gap between germline ends came to 13 bases. The CDR3 is made up of 15 amino acids. The CDR3 is CASSPGTDTGNTIYF. CDR3 bases: TGTGCCAGCAGCCCCGGGACGGATACTGGAAACACCATATATTTT.

The chain is built from TRBV19 and TRBJ1-2; the match to TRBD1 covers 8 bases. Germline loops: CDR1 LNHDA, CDR2 SQIVND (reference sequence). This CDR3 region has 15 residues. The V segment lost 7 bases and the J segment 3 bases; nucleotides outside the gene matches: 10. The CDR3 region has the DNA TGTGCCAGTACCGACAGGGGCGCTGGAGACTATGGCTACACCTTC. It codes for CASTDRGAGDYGYTF. Based on the CDR3 plus reference TRBV19 and TRBJ1-2, the full variable domain is DGGITQSPKYLFRKEGQNVTLSCEQNLNHDAMYWYRQDPGQGLRLIYYSQIVNDFQKGDIAEGYSVSREKKESFPLTVTSAQKNPTAFYLCASTDRGAGDYGYTFGSGTRLTVV.

The V call is TRBV7-2, the J call TRBJ1-2, with D possibly TRBD1 on 6 matching bases. V was shortened by 4 bases and J by 7 bases, with 16 bases between the two germline ends. This CDR3 spans 14 amino acids. Germline values: CDR1 SGHTA, CDR2 FQGNSA. CDR3 protein: CASSSSPGAVGYTF. Here the CDR3 DNA reads TGTGCCAGCAGCTCCTCTCCGGGGGCAGTTGGCTACACCTTC.